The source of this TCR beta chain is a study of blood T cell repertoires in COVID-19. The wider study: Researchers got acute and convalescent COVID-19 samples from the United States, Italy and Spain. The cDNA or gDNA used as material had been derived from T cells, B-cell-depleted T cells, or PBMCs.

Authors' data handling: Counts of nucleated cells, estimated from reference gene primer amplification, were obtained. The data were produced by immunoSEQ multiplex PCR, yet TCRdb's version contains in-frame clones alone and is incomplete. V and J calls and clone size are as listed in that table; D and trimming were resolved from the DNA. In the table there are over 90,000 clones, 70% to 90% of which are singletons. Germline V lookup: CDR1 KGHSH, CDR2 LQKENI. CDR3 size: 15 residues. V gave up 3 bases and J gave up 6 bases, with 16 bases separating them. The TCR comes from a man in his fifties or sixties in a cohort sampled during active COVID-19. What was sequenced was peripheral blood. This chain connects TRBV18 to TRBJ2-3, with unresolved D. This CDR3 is CASSPQPGGLDTQYF. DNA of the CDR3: TGTGCCAGCTCACCCCAGCCAGGTGGGCTGGATACGCAGTATTTT.